These 31 T cell receptor beta chains were sequenced from one sample in a study of identical twins. Via MiXCR, TCRdb re-called the 5' RACE reads, giving one row per CDR3 protein. Of about 240,000 distinct CDR3 sequences in the sample, over 9.5% were seen once. Sequenced material: memory T cells sorted from blood. Receptors were obtained from a man aged 45-65 years in good health.

Only a few counts were recorded for this clonotype. At one of its ends the junction is not consistent with the germline gene, which may arise from a read error. The chain uses TRBV7-7 and TRBJ2-1, with 10 bases matching TRBD1. The CDR3 loop spans 18 amino acids. CDR1 is SSHAT and CDR2 is FNYEAQ in the germline V gene (reference sequence). The CDR3 loop reads CASSPSRDRGRGDNEQFF. In nucleotides, the CDR3 is TGTGCTAGCAGCCCGTCCCGGGACAGGGGTAGAGGGGACAATGAGCAGTTCTTC.

The chain recombines TRBV5-1 with TRBJ2-4, with 15 bases aligning to TRBD2. The germline V gene encodes CDR1 SGHRS and CDR2 YFSETQ. The V gene end was trimmed by 1 base and the J gene end by 2 bases; junction bases not matched to a gene: 13. The length of the CDR3 is 21 residues. CDR3 sequence: CASSLQPWTSGGARSKNIQYF. The CDR3 nucleotides read TGCGCCAGCAGCTTGCAGCCCTGGACTAGCGGGGGGGCCAGGTCCAAAAACATTCAGTACTTC. The variable domain in full, completed from reference TRBV5-1 and TRBJ2-4, reads KAGVTQTPRYLIKTRGQQVTLSCSPISGHRSVSWYQQTPGQGLQFLFEYFSETQRNKGNFPGRFSGRQFSNSRSEMNVSTLELGDSALYLCASSLQPWTSGGARSKNIQYFGAGTRLSVL.

J is TRBJ2-1 and V is TRBV27; perhaps TRBD1 as D (6 bases). Deletions cut 5 bases from V and 0 bases from J, with 14 bases between. Germline CDR1 and CDR2: MNHEY and SMNVEV (reference sequence). The CDR3 has 16 residues. CDR3 bases: TGTGCCAGCAGTGCGTCCGGGACATTCTCCTACAATGAGCAGTTCTTC. Protein sequence: CASSASGTFSYNEQFF.

The chain has TRBV11-2 and TRBJ1-4; TRBD1 agrees at 7 bases. This CDR3 is built from 16 residues. After removal of 4 bases from V and 8 bases from J, the junction contained 13 bases not matched to a gene. Germline CDR1 and CDR2: SGHAT and FQNNGV. The CDR3 loop is CASSWTGSAQGEKLFF. The CDR3 nucleotides are TGTGCCAGCAGCTGGACAGGATCCGCGCAGGGAGAAAAACTGTTTTTT.

This chain uses TRBV5-6 with TRBJ1-2, with a weak D call TRBD1 (6 bases). Germline V CDR1 and CDR2: SGHDT, YYEEEE. The V end lost 5 bases, the J end lost 4 bases, and 12 bases lay between the germline ends. The CDR3 is 13 residues long. Written as DNA, the CDR3 is TGTGCCAGCAGGCCGGACAGCTCCTATGGCTACACCTTC. As protein: CASRPDSSYGYTF.

This clonotype was detected ten times or more. This chain uses TRBV7-9 with TRBJ2-3; tentative D call: TRBD1 (6 bases). Germline CDR1 SEHNR, CDR2 FQNEAQ (reference sequence). This CDR3 spans 15 amino acids. V shed 5 bases and J shed 2 bases, with 14 bases lying between them. In DNA form, the CDR3 reads TGTGCCAGCAGCCCAGGGGAGTTCCTCACAGATACGCAGTATTTT. Encoded protein: CASSPGEFLTDTQYF.

This clonotype was seen more than once but under ten times. This chain joins TRBV10-3 and TRBJ1-3; D is unclear. Trimming pared 6 bases from V and 0 bases from J, leaving 9 bases between. From germline, CDR1 is ENHRY and CDR2 SYGVKD. CDR3 size: 14 residues. The CDR3 region is CAIRVSSSGNTIYF. CDR3 bases: TGTGCCATCAGGGTGTCATCCTCTGGAAACACCATATATTTT.

J is TRBJ1-3 and V is TRBV5-1, with 7 bases identical to TRBD1. With 4 bases clipped from V and 7 bases from J, the junction kept 11 bases outside the gene matches. Per germline, CDR1 SGHRS and CDR2 YFSETQ. This CDR3 spans 15 amino acids. The CDR3 sequence is CASSPVGQAGNTIYF. In nucleotides, the CDR3 is TGCGCCAGCAGCCCCGTCGGACAGGCCGGGAACACCATATATTTT.

This clonotype appeared a few times. The chain combines TRBV11-1 with TRBJ2-3; TRBD2 matches 9 bases. Germline V gene sequence: CDR1 SGHAT, CDR2 FQDESV (reference sequence). J was trimmed by 3 bases and V by 5 bases; bases with no gene match: 18. The CDR3 runs 19 residues. CDR3 bases: TGTGCCAGCAGCCCCCGTGGGCTAGCGGGAACCTTAAGGACAGATACGCAGTATTTT. It specifies CASSPRGLAGTLRTDTQYF.

This clonotype has at least ten counts. The chain recombines TRBV2 with TRBJ2-2, with D unclear. The CDR3 loop spans 14 amino acids. CDR1 SNHLY and CDR2 FYNNEI come from the germline V gene. V dropped 7 bases and J dropped 5 bases, with 14 bases sitting between them. CDR3 DNA: TGTGCCAGCAATCGGCAGCGCCAAACCGGGGAGCTGTTTTTT. It encodes CASNRQRQTGELFF.

The CDR3 is CASSLMGLAGVEQFF. As DNA, the CDR3 is TGTGCCAGCAGCTTGATGGGACTAGCGGGAGTTGAGCAGTTCTTC. This chain uses TRBV5-6 with TRBJ2-1, with 14 bases fitting TRBD2. Germline V gene data show CDR1 as SGHDT and CDR2 as YYEEEE. V shed 1 base, J shed 9 bases, and the junction held 3 bases outside the gene matches. This CDR3 region has 15 residues. Drawing the rest from reference TRBV5-6 and TRBJ2-1, the complete variable domain is DAGVTQSPTHLIKTRGQQVTLRCSPKSGHDTVSWYQQALGQGPQFIFQYYEEEERQRGNFPDRFSGHQFPNYSSELNVNALLLGDSALYLCASSLMGLAGVEQFFGPGTRLTVL.

This clonotype was seen at least ten times. The junction does not match germline at one end; this may be a read error. The rearrangement joins TRBV7-7 to TRBJ2-5; TRBD2 matches 10 bases. CDR1 is SSHAT and CDR2 is FNYEAQ in the germline V gene (reference sequence). CDR3 length equals 17 residues. The CDR3, as DNA: TGTGCTAGCAGCCCCGGCAGCGGGGGGGCCGGTTTCGAGACCCAGTACTTC. Protein sequence: CASSPGSGGAGFETQYF.

The V gene is TRBV4-2, the J gene TRBJ1-1; D gene ambiguous. Germline assignment: CDR1 LGHNA and CDR2 YNFKEQ. V was shortened by 0 bases and J by 5 bases, with 7 bases between the two germline ends. The CDR3 covers 13 residues. The CDR3 region is CASSQDGSTEAFF. The CDR3 DNA is TGTGCCAGCAGCCAAGATGGGAGTACTGAAGCTTTCTTT.

The chain combines TRBV7-2 with TRBJ2-5, with a possible D match to TRBD2 (7 bases). V lost 0 bases and J 1 base, leaving 24 bases between the germline ends. This CDR3 has 20 residues. The germline CDR1 and CDR2 sequences are SGHTA and FQGNSA. The DNA for the CDR3 is TGTGCCAGCAGCTTAGCCTTTTCAGGGTTTGGCGGGGGCCTCCAAGAGACCCAGTACTTC. Protein sequence: CASSLAFSGFGGGLQETQYF.

This clonotype has more than one count but fewer than ten. The V and J genes are TRBV12-3 or TRBV12-4 and TRBJ1-5; 7 nucleotides line up with TRBD1. This CDR3 is built from 12 residues. The V segment lost 6 bases and the J segment 7 bases; nucleotides outside the gene matches: 3. The CDR3 here is CASRTGTQPQHF. The CDR3 coding sequence is TGTGCCAGCAGGACAGGGACCCAGCCCCAGCATTTT.

The chain is built from TRBV12-3 or TRBV12-4 and TRBJ1-1, with D hard to call. CDR3 size: 14 residues. V lost 3 bases, J lost 0 bases, and 8 bases lay in between. CDR3 amino acids: CASSFASMNTEAFF. The CDR3 DNA follows: TGTGCCAGCAGTTTTGCCAGCATGAACACTGAAGCTTTCTTT.

This clonotype appeared many times. The chain couples TRBV4-3 to TRBJ2-3, with 8 bases identical to TRBD1. After removal of 0 bases from V and 6 bases from J, the junction contained 5 bases not matched to a gene. This CDR3 is built from 15 residues. Germline loops: CDR1 LGHNA, CDR2 YSLEER. This CDR3 is CASSQEGTGGDTQYF. In DNA form, the CDR3 reads TGCGCCAGCAGCCAAGAAGGGACAGGAGGGGATACGCAGTATTTT.

The chain employs TRBV11-2 and TRBJ1-2, with 8 bases matching TRBD1. This CDR3 has 16 amino acids. The V and J ends lost 5 bases and 4 bases, in that order; junction bases with no gene match: 12. Germline V gene data show CDR1 as SGHAT and CDR2 as FQNNGV. CDR3 DNA sequence: TGTGCCAGCAGCCCCATCTTAGGGGACAGGAGCTATGGCTACACCTTC. It encodes CASSPILGDRSYGYTF.

With respect to this clonotype: A much larger clone differs from this one at a single base, so this may be a read error. This chain uses TRBV7-2 with TRBJ2-4; D is uncertain. The germline V gene has CDR1 SGHTA and CDR2 FQGNSA. The CDR3 totals 13 residues. The CDR3 loop is CAISWTAKNIQYF. The CDR3 DNA is TGTGCCATCAGCTGGACAGCCAAAAACATTCAGTACTTC.

The chain joins TRBV2 to TRBJ2-1, with no clear D. Germline-derived CDR1 and CDR2 are SNHLY and FYNNEI. The CDR3 has 12 residues. V lost 6 bases, J lost 6 bases, and 9 bases lay in between. CDR3: CASRNLGNEQFF. CDR3 bases: TGTGCCAGCAGGAACTTAGGCAATGAGCAGTTCTTC.

This clonotype was counted between two and nine times. Here the CDR3 reads CASKRDRVVNQPQHF. Here the CDR3 DNA reads TGTGCCAGCAAACGGGACAGGGTGGTCAATCAGCCCCAGCATTTT. The V call is TRBV6-2 or TRBV6-3, the J call TRBJ1-5, with TRBD1 matching 9 bases. Germline V lookup: CDR1 MNHEY, CDR2 SVGEGT. Trimming cost V 7 bases and J 3 bases; bases outside gene matches: 7. The CDR3 contains 15 residues.

This clonotype showed up many times. The genes are TRBV21-1 and TRBJ2-1; the table's TRBD2 call for D was not verified on the DNA. TRBV21-1 is a listed pseudogene. This CDR3 contains 17 residues. CDR3 nucleotides: TGTGCCAGCAGCAAAGGTCGCCAGCGGGAGGCCTACAATGAGCAGTTCTTC. Protein product: CASSKGRQREAYNEQFF.

This clonotype was detected many times. This rearrangement joins TRBV6-2 or TRBV6-3 to TRBJ2-2, with 11 bases identical to TRBD2. The CDR3 runs to 16 residues. Germline CDR1 and CDR2: MNHEY and SVGEGT. V lost 7 bases and J lost 6; bases outside the gene matches: 10. The CDR3 sequence: CASTNGLAGGAGELFF. Here the CDR3 DNA reads TGTGCCAGCACCAACGGACTAGCGGGTGGGGCCGGGGAGCTGTTTTTT.

Only a few counts were recorded for this clonotype. V gene TRBV4-1 combines with J gene TRBJ2-7; possibly TRBD2 for D (5 bases). CDR1 MGHRA and CDR2 YSYEKL come from the germline V gene. CDR3 length: 13 amino acids. Trimming removed 3 bases at V and 3 bases at J, with 9 bases between. CDR3 in amino acids: CASSHWENYEQYF. CDR3 DNA sequence: TGCGCCAGCAGCCACTGGGAGAACTACGAGCAGTACTTC.

The chain is built from TRBV7-3 and TRBJ2-1; 8 nucleotides agree with TRBD1. CDR1 and CDR2 from the germline V gene are SGHTA and FQGTGA. The CDR3 sequence is 18 residues long. The trim removed 4 bases at V and 4 bases at J, leaving 15 bases unmatched. This CDR3 is CASSSSHLDRASYNEQFF. CDR3 DNA sequence: TGTGCCAGCAGCTCTTCGCATCTGGACAGGGCATCTTACAATGAGCAGTTCTTC.

This clonotype came up a few times. The chain combines TRBV28 with TRBJ1-2, with D perhaps TRBD1 (5 bases). V lost 7 bases and J 0 bases, leaving 24 bases between the germline ends. Germline lookup yields CDR1 MDHEN and CDR2 SYDVKM. This CDR3 is built from 18 residues. The CDR3 protein is CASITVEGRDVSNYGYTF. CDR3 bases: TGTGCCAGCATCACCGTAGAGGGGCGGGACGTCTCTAACTATGGCTACACCTTC.

This clonotype was observed many times. The chain joins TRBV7-8 to TRBJ2-5; 10 bases match TRBD2. This CDR3 has 17 amino acids. Germline-derived CDR1 and CDR2 are SGHVS and FQNEAQ. With V trimmed by 1 base and J by 3 bases, 8 bases remained unmatched. The CDR3 spells CASSLVPSGSVKETQYF. The CDR3 DNA follows: TGTGCCAGCAGCTTAGTTCCTAGCGGGAGTGTGAAAGAGACCCAGTACTTC.

This clonotype was recorded at least ten times. The rearrangement joins TRBV3-1 to TRBJ1-2; D is unclear. Trimming stripped 1 base from V and 4 bases from J, with 7 bases between. Germline V gene lookup returns CDR1 LGHDT and CDR2 YNNKEL (reference sequence). The CDR3 totals 13 residues. As DNA, the CDR3 is TGTGCCAGCAGCCAAGGAGGTATCTATGGCTACACCTTC. Translating it yields CASSQGGIYGYTF.

CDR3 nucleotide sequence: TGCAGCGTTGGCTTAACAGGGGGCGCCTACGAGCAGTACTTC. It is translated as CSVGLTGGAYEQYF. V usage is TRBV29-1 and J usage is TRBJ2-7; 9 nucleotides line up with TRBD1. The CDR3 is 14 residues long. Germline CDR1 is SQVTM and CDR2 is ANQGSEA. The ends lost 4 bases at V and 2 bases at J; junction bases unmatched: 6.

This clonotype has a handful of counts. This rearrangement joins TRBV19 to TRBJ2-7; the D is unclear. This CDR3 has 11 amino acids. CDR1 is LNHDA and CDR2 is SQIVND in the germline V gene (reference sequence). Trimming cost V 3 bases and J 5 bases, with 5 bases left between them. The CDR3 DNA sequence: TGTGCCAGTAGTATGAAAAACGAGCAGTACTTC. Its protein product is CASSMKNEQYF. The complete variable domain, with remaining parts taken from reference TRBV19 and TRBJ2-7, reads DGGITQSPKYLFRKEGQNVTLSCEQNLNHDAMYWYRQDPGQGLRLIYYSQIVNDFQKGDIAEGYSVSREKKESFPLTVTSAQKNPTAFYLCASSMKNEQYFGPGTRLTVT.

This chain links TRBV28 with TRBJ2-1; TRBD2 aligns across 12 bases. The CDR3 contains 16 residues. The V segment lost 1 base and the J segment 9 bases; nucleotides outside the gene matches: 7. Germline-derived CDR1 and CDR2 are MDHEN and SYDVKM. The CDR3 nucleotides are TGTGCCAGCAGTTTATTTGCTAGCGGGGGGGCCGGTGAGCAGTTCTTC. This sequence encodes CASSLFASGGAGEQFF.